These 8 T cell receptor beta chains came from one sample sequenced in a study of cytomegalovirus exposure and HLA in healthy donors. PCR involved 60 Vbeta and 13 Jbeta primers. Clones were sequenced by immunoSEQ multiplex PCR, and TCRdb holds only the in-frame ones, with some missing. The listing records approximately 68,000 clones. Source material: PBMCs. Receptors were obtained from a female donor in good health and CMV-seropositive.

CDR3 amino acids: CASTPPGVVDTQYF. The CDR3, as DNA: TGTGCCAGTACTCCCCCGGGGGTGGTAGATACGCAGTATTTT. The chain uses TRBV19 and TRBJ2-3, with D perhaps TRBD2 (6 bases). Trimming stripped 7 bases from V and 5 bases from J, with 16 bases between. The CDR3 length is 14 residues. Germline loops: CDR1 LNHDA, CDR2 SQIVND (reference sequence).

The gene calls are TRBV7-2 and TRBJ2-2; 10 bases align to TRBD2. The V gene end was trimmed by 1 base and the J gene end by 5 bases; junction bases not matched to a gene: 10. The germline V gene has CDR1 SGHTA and CDR2 FQGNSA. The CDR3 runs 18 residues. CDR3 region: CASSLDTSGAEVTGELFF. The CDR3, as DNA: TGTGCCAGCAGCTTAGATACTAGCGGGGCGGAAGTGACCGGGGAGCTGTTTTTT.

For this clone: Other nucleotide sequences in the sample specify the same CDR3. The chain recombines TRBV6-1 with TRBJ2-6, with TRBD1 matching 9 bases. The germline CDR1 and CDR2 sequences are MNHNS and SASEGT. The CDR3 has 15 residues. The trim removed 6 bases at V and 0 bases at J, leaving 0 bases unmatched. The CDR3 loop reads CASRTGGSGANVLTF. DNA for the CDR3: TGTGCCAGCAGGACAGGGGGCTCTGGGGCCAACGTCCTGACTTTC.

As for this clone: Relative to the germline gene, one junction end is altered; a read error may explain this. The chain couples TRBV7-7 to TRBJ2-2; 7 bases agree with TRBD2. This CDR3 is built from 16 residues. Germline V gene sequence: CDR1 SSHAT, CDR2 FNYEAQ (reference sequence). The CDR3 sequence: CASSPRTSRSTGELFF. The DNA of the CDR3 is TGTGCTAGCAGCCCTCGGACTAGTCGGAGCACCGGGGAGCTGTTTTTT. Using reference TRBV7-7 and TRBJ2-2 for the parts outside the CDR3, the full variable domain is GAGVSQSPRYKVTKRGQDVTLRCDPISSHATLYWYQQALGQGPEFLTYFNYEAQPDKSGLPSDRFSAERPEGSISTLTIQRTEQRDSAMYRCASSPRTSRSTGELFFGEGSRLTVL.

The genes are TRBV30 and TRBJ2-7; TRBD1 agrees at 9 bases. V gave up 1 base and J gave up 7 bases; unmatched junction bases: 11. The CDR3 is 15 amino acids. Germline V CDR1 and CDR2: GTSNPN, SVGIG (reference sequence). As DNA, the CDR3 is TGTGCCTGGAGTGCCCGGGACAGGGTATCCTCAGAGCAGTACTTC. This sequence encodes CAWSARDRVSSEQYF. Drawing the rest from reference TRBV30 and TRBJ2-7, the complete variable domain is SQTIHQWPATLVQPVGSPLSLECTVEGTSNPNLYWYRQAAGRGLQLLFYSVGIGQISSEVPQNLSASRPQDRQFILSSKKLLLSDSGFYLCAWSARDRVSSEQYFGPGTRLTVT.

V usage is TRBV27 and J usage is TRBJ2-2; a weak D match, TRBD2 (6 bases). CDR1 and CDR2 (germline): MNHEY, SMNVEV (reference sequence). The V end was cut by 2 bases, the J end by 4 bases, with 11 bases between. This CDR3 region has 15 residues. CDR3 coding DNA: TGTGCCAGCAGTTTAAGGCGGGACGGCACCGGGGAGCTGTTTTTT. Amino acid sequence: CASSLRRDGTGELFF.

The rearrangement uses TRBV6-5 and TRBJ1-1; 9 nucleotides agree with TRBD1. The germline V gene has CDR1 MNHEY and CDR2 SVGAGI. V dropped 6 bases and J dropped 5; count of bases not matched to a gene: 10. This CDR3 has 15 amino acids. The CDR3 protein is CASREQGAGETEAFF. CDR3 DNA sequence: TGTGCCAGCAGGGAACAGGGGGCGGGAGAAACTGAAGCTTTCTTT.

The chain is built from TRBV29-1 and TRBJ1-2; weak D call: TRBD1 (6 bases). The CDR3 runs 15 residues. Germline-derived CDR1 and CDR2 are SQVTM and ANQGSEA. Trimming stripped 1 base from V and 8 bases from J, with 20 bases between. In DNA, the CDR3 is TGCAGCGTTGAAGCCGAACAGGGTACATTAAGGGGCTACACCTTC. Its translation: CSVEAEQGTLRGYTF.